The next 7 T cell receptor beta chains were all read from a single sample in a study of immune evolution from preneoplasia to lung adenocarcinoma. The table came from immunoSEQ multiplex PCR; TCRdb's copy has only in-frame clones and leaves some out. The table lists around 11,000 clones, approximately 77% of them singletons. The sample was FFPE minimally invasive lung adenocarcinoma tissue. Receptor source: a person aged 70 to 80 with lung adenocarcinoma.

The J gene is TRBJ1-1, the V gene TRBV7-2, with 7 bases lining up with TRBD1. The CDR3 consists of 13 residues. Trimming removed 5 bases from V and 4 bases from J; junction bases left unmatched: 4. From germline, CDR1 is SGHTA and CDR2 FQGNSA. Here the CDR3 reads CASSETGSTEAFF. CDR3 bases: TGTGCCAGCAGCGAGACAGGGTCCACTGAAGCTTTCTTT. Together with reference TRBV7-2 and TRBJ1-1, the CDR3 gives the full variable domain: GAGVSQSPSNKVTEKGKDVELRCDPISGHTALYWYRQSLGQGLEFLIYFQGNSAPDKSGLPSDRFSAERTGGSVSTLTIQRTQQEDSAVYLCASSETGSTEAFFGQGTRLTVV.

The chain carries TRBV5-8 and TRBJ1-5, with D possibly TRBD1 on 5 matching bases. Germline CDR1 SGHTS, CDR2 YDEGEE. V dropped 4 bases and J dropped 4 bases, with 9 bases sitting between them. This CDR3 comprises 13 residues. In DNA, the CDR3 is TGTGCCAGCAGCCGGGACGGAAATCAGCCCCAGCATTTT. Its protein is CASSRDGNQPQHF.

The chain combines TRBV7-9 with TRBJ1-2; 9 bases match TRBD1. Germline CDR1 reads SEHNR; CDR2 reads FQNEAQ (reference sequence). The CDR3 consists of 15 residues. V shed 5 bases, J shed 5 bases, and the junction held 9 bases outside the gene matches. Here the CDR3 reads CASSEFTDRGYGYTF. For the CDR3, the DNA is TGTGCCAGCAGCGAGTTCACGGACAGGGGATATGGCTACACCTTC.

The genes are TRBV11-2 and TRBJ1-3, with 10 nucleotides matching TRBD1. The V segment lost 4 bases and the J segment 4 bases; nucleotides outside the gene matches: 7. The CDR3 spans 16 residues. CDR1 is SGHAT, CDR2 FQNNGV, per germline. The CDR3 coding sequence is TGTGCCAGCAGCTGGCGACAGGGGGCAGCGGGAAACACCATATATTTT. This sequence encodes CASSWRQGAAGNTIYF.

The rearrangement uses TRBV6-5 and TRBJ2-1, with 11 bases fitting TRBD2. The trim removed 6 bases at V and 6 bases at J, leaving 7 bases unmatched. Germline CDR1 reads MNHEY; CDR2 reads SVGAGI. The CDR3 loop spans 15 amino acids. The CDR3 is CASSPELAGVNEQFF. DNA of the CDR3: TGTGCCAGCAGCCCCGAACTAGCGGGAGTCAATGAGCAGTTCTTC.

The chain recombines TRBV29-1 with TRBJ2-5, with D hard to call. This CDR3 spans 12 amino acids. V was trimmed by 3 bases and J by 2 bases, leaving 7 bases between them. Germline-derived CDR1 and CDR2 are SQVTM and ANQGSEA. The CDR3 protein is CSVDGQQETQYF. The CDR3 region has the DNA TGCAGCGTTGATGGCCAGCAAGAGACCCAGTACTTC.

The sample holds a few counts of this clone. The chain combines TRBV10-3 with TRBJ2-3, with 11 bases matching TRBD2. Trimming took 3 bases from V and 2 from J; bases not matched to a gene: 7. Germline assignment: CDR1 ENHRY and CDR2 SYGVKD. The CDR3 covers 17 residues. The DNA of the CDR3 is TGTGCCATCAGTGACTATCTAGCGGGAGGTTCCACAGATACGCAGTATTTT. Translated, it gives CAISDYLAGGSTDTQYF.